A selection of T cell receptor beta chains follows, all from one sample in a study of cytomegalovirus exposure and HLA in healthy donors. Some clones are missing from TCRdb's copy, which holds only in-frame ones; the method was immunoSEQ multiplex PCR. The table lists 120,000 to 150,000 clones, roughly nine tenths of them singletons, with approximately 3% in the top ten. The sequenced material came from PBMCs. The receptors shown here come from a young man in good health and CMV-seronegative. Both conserved end residues are part of each CDR3. The D gene is left open where the match is weak. Size is stated for part of the rows, as once, few or many counts, or as a class when the clone is expanded.

CDR3nt	CDR3aa	v_gene	j_gene	abundance	d_gene
TGCGCCAGCAGCCGCTTGGGGCGACTAGTAGATACGCAGTATTTT	CASSRLGRLVDTQYF	TRBV5-1	TRBJ2-3	NA	NA
TGTGCCAGCAGTTACCACAGGGCTACGGACACTGAAGCTTTCTTT	CASSYHRATDTEAFF	TRBV6-5	TRBJ1-1	NA	NA
TGTGCCAGTAGTGGCCAGGTCGCAGGGACCTACGAGCAGTACTTC	CASSGQVAGTYEQYF	TRBV19	TRBJ2-7	NA	NA
TGTGCCAGCAGCCCGGGGGGGACCCAGTACTTC	CASSPGGTQYF	TRBV7-6	TRBJ2-5	NA	TRBD2
TGTGCCAGCAGCACAGGATTCTATGGCTACACCTTC	CASSTGFYGYTF	TRBV7-2	TRBJ1-2	NA	NA
TGTGCCACCAGCAGAGATAGAGGGCGTAGGACCCAAGAGACCCAGTACTTC	CATSRDRGRRTQETQYF	TRBV15	TRBJ2-5	NA	NA
TGTGCCAGCAGCCGAGGTGCGATACAGGGCAACGAGCAGTACTTC	CASSRGAIQGNEQYF	TRBV9	TRBJ2-7	NA	NA
TGTGCCAGCATCCGGGACAGGGCGAACTCTGGAAACACCATATATTTT	CASIRDRANSGNTIYF	TRBV2	TRBJ1-3	NA	TRBD1
TGTGCCAGCCCGGGACAGAGAACTCAAACCGGGGAGCTGTTTTTT	CASPGQRTQTGELFF	TRBV7-9	TRBJ2-2	once	TRBD1
TGCAGTGGCGGCTCCTACAATGAGCAGTTCTTC	CSGGSYNEQFF	TRBV20-1	TRBJ2-1	NA	NA
TGTGCCACCCACGGGACAGACTCGACCGGGGAGCTGTTTTTT	CATHGTDSTGELFF	TRBV6-5	TRBJ2-2	NA	TRBD1
TGTGCCAGCAGTGGGGGGGGTTTAGCTACGCAGTATTTT	CASSGGGLATQYF	TRBV27	TRBJ2-3	NA	TRBD2
TGCGCCAGCAGTCCGGGACTAGCGTTCTACAATGAGCAGTTCTTC	CASSPGLAFYNEQFF	TRBV5-1	TRBJ2-1	once	TRBD2
TGTGCCACCAGCATGGGGCAGGTCGGTCAGCCCCAGCATTTT	CATSMGQVGQPQHF	TRBV15	TRBJ1-5	NA	NA
TGCGCCAGCAGCCAATTTGTGACAGGGTATTCCTACGAGCAGTACTTC	CASSQFVTGYSYEQYF	TRBV4-1	TRBJ2-7	NA	TRBD1
TGTGCCAGCAGTGAAGACGGACAGGCCACTGGAAACACCATATATTTT	CASSEDGQATGNTIYF	TRBV2	TRBJ1-3	NA	TRBD1
TGTGCCAGCAGCTTGGATCTTGAGGACAGGGTTGTCACTGAAGCTTTCTTT	CASSLDLEDRVVTEAFF	TRBV11-2	TRBJ1-1	NA	TRBD1
TGTGCCACCCACCCGGGAGGGGCTAGTCAAGAGACCCAGTACTTC	CATHPGGASQETQYF	TRBV5-4	TRBJ2-5	NA	TRBD2
TGTGCCAGCAGCTACCTATCCGGGACAACTACCTACGAGCAGTACTTC	CASSYLSGTTTYEQYF	TRBV5-6	TRBJ2-7	NA	NA
TGTGCCAGCAGCGCTCAGGCGAGCTCCTACGAGCAGTACTTC	CASSAQASSYEQYF	TRBV6-1	TRBJ2-7	NA	NA
TGTGCCAGCAGTTTCTCTCCTGACTGGATTCAGTACTTC	CASSFSPDWIQYF	TRBV6-1	TRBJ2-4	once	NA
TGTGCCAGCAGTGAAGCGGCGGCTGGAAACACCATATATTTT	CASSEAAAGNTIYF	TRBV2	TRBJ1-3	once	NA
TGTGCCAGCAGGACTAGCGGGATTAGCACAGATACGCAGTATTTT	CASRTSGISTDTQYF	TRBV2	TRBJ2-3	NA	TRBD2
TGCGCCAGCAGTGGAACTAGCGGGAGGGTGTCCTACGAGCAGTACTTC	CASSGTSGRVSYEQYF	TRBV10-2	TRBJ2-7	NA	TRBD2
TGTGCCAGCAGCTCGGTGGGAGAGGGAATTAACAATGAGCAGTTCTTC	CASSSVGEGINNEQFF	TRBV5-4	TRBJ2-1	NA	NA
TGTGCCAGCAGACAGGGGCTCATCCTGCTGGATACGCAGTATTTT	CASRQGLILLDTQYF	TRBV28	TRBJ2-3	NA	TRBD1
TGTGCCAGCAGCTTAGACAGGCTACCGGCCGGGGAGCTGTTTTTT	CASSLDRLPAGELFF	TRBV7-8	TRBJ2-2	NA	NA
TGTGCCAGCAGCTTAGGACTAGCGGGGGACCAAGAGACCCAGTACTTC	CASSLGLAGDQETQYF	TRBV11-2	TRBJ2-5	NA	TRBD2
TGTGCCAGCAGCCCTACCCGACAGGGGGCGGCTTCGGGGCAGTACTTC	CASSPTRQGAASGQYF	TRBV5-6	TRBJ2-7	NA	TRBD1
TGTGCCAGTAGTATCCCTGCTCAGTCGATCAATGAAAAACTGTTTTTT	CASSIPAQSINEKLFF	TRBV19	TRBJ1-4	NA	NA
TGCGCCAGCAGCTTGGAGGGCGGGGTGAGCACAGATACGCAGTATTTT	CASSLEGGVSTDTQYF	TRBV5-1	TRBJ2-3	NA	NA
TGTGCCAGCTCACCACGAGGAGAGAGTGGCTATGGCTACACCTTC	CASSPRGESGYGYTF	TRBV18	TRBJ1-2	NA	NA
TGTGCCAGCAGTGAAGCAATAGCGGGGGACACCGGGGAGCTGTTTTTT	CASSEAIAGDTGELFF	TRBV2	TRBJ2-2	NA	TRBD2
TGCGCCAGCAGCGGCGGGCCTATCAAGACTGGAAACACCATATATTTT	CASSGGPIKTGNTIYF	TRBV5-1	TRBJ1-3	NA	NA
TGTGCCAGCAGTTTAATAGCGGGAATGTACAATGAGCAGTTCTTC	CASSLIAGMYNEQFF	TRBV28	TRBJ2-1	NA	TRBD2
TGCGCCAGCAGCCAAACGGGCAGGGGATATGGCTACACCTTC	CASSQTGRGYGYTF	TRBV4-3	TRBJ1-2	NA	NA
TGCGCCAGCAGCCACTCGATGACTAGCGGGAACTACAATGAGCAGTTCTTC	CASSHSMTSGNYNEQFF	TRBV4-1	TRBJ2-1	NA	TRBD2
TGCGCCAGCAGCACTAGCGGGAGGATCTACGAGCAGTACTTC	CASSTSGRIYEQYF	TRBV5-1	TRBJ2-7	few	TRBD2
TGTGCCAGCAGCTTACAGGGTACGGGCACTGAAGCTTTCTTT	CASSLQGTGTEAFF	TRBV11-2	TRBJ1-1	NA	NA
TGTGCCAGCAGTTACCGGGACTTCGCCACAGATACGCAGTATTTT	CASSYRDFATDTQYF	TRBV6-5	TRBJ2-3	NA	NA
TGCGCCAGCAGCGCCGGACTAGCGGGAGTTTTAGTGGATGAGCAGTTCTTC	CASSAGLAGVLVDEQFF	TRBV5-1	TRBJ2-1	NA	TRBD2
TGTGCCTCCGTGGGGGGGCCAGATACGCAGTATTTT	CASVGGPDTQYF	TRBV19	TRBJ2-3	NA	NA
TGTGCCAGTAGTAAAAACAGGGCCGGGGAGCTGTTTTTT	CASSKNRAGELFF	TRBV19	TRBJ2-2	NA	NA
TGTGCCAGCAGCCCCCGACTAGCGGGAGCTTACGAGCAGTACTTC	CASSPRLAGAYEQYF	TRBV14	TRBJ2-7	NA	TRBD2
TGTGCCAGCAGCGACGGGATACTCTACAATGAGCAGTTCTTC	CASSDGILYNEQFF	TRBV5-6	TRBJ2-1	NA	NA
TGTGCCAGTAGTATCAGCTCGGGGCGGGGGCGCGACGAGCAGTACTTC	CASSISSGRGRDEQYF	TRBV19	TRBJ2-7	NA	NA
TGTGCCAGCAGAACCCGGGACAGGCTCGGCTACGAGCAGTACTTC	CASRTRDRLGYEQYF	TRBV28	TRBJ2-7	NA	TRBD1